One and the same sample provided the 12 T cell receptor beta chains below, sequenced in a study of Ad26.COV2.S vaccination and SARS-CoV-2 variants. Libraries were prepared by immunoSEQ multiplex PCR; TCRdb keeps only in-frame clonotypes and omits some of them. In the table there are 440,000 or so clones, about 90% of which are singletons. Treatment specified: about 20 received Ad26.COV2.S at low or high dose, single or two shots; about 5 received placebo; per-sample allocation not given. Sampling happened 63 days after the first vaccine or placebo injection. The sequencing here drew on peripheral blood, taken in a trial of Ad26.COV2.S vaccine versus placebo. These receptors were collected from a person aged 18-65 years who received the Ad26.COV2.S COVID-19 vaccine or a placebo.

The chain couples TRBV6-6 to TRBJ2-3; possibly TRBD1 for D (5 bases). V lost 2 bases to trimming and J lost 0 bases, with 9 bases between them. Germline V gene data show CDR1 as MNHNY and CDR2 as SVGAGI (reference sequence). The CDR3 contains 15 residues. Here the CDR3 DNA reads TGTGCCAGCAGTTACCAGGGTCTGAGCACAGATACGCAGTATTTT. Translated: CASSYQGLSTDTQYF.

This clone was seen just once. The chain couples TRBV18 to TRBJ2-7; D is possibly TRBD1 (5 bases). CDR3 size: 12 residues. V was pared by 6 bases and J by 6 bases, with 12 bases between. Germline V CDR1 and CDR2: KGHSH, LQKENI. The CDR3: CASSQAGFEQYF. DNA of the CDR3: TGTGCCAGCTCCCAGGCAGGGTTCGAGCAGTACTTC.

The CDR3: CASSLNRRDRVFGYTF. The CDR3 DNA sequence: TGTGCCAGCAGCTTGAATAGGCGGGACAGGGTCTTTGGCTACACCTTC. The chain recombines TRBV5-4 with TRBJ1-2; 9 bases match TRBD1. The CDR3 is made up of 16 amino acids. Germline V gene data show CDR1 as SGHNT and CDR2 as YYREEE (reference sequence). V shed 1 base and J 7 bases; nucleotides not matched to a gene: 11.

The V call is TRBV10-1, the J call TRBJ2-5; D remains unclear. The germline V gene encodes CDR1 WNHNN and CDR2 SYGVQD (reference sequence). CDR3 size: 13 residues. V lost 2 bases and J lost 5, with 9 bases in between. The CDR3 is CASSEVVYETQYF. The CDR3 bases are TGCGCCAGCAGTGAGGTTGTATATGAGACCCAGTACTTC.

This clone was seen just once. The rearrangement uses TRBV6-2 or TRBV6-3 and TRBJ2-7; 7 bases line up with TRBD1. Unmatched junction bases numbered 13, after V lost 2 bases and J lost 0 bases. CDR1 and CDR2 from the germline V gene are MNHEY and SVGEGT. This CDR3 spans 18 amino acids. This CDR3 is CASSYPTLGQLLSYEQYF. CDR3 DNA sequence: TGTGCCAGCAGTTACCCGACCCTGGGACAGCTACTCTCCTACGAGCAGTACTTC.

This clone was counted a few times. The chain recombines TRBV20-1 with TRBJ2-5; D is tentatively TRBD1 or TRBD2 (6 bases each). The CDR3 contains 13 residues. Germline V gene data show CDR1 as DFQATT and CDR2 as SNEGSKA (reference sequence). Trimming took off 3 bases at V and 9 bases at J, with 17 bases between the two ends. Here the CDR3 DNA reads TGCAGTGCTAGTCTCGGGGGCAGATCGTCCCAGTACTTC. Translating it yields CSASLGGRSSQYF.

The chain is built from TRBV5-1 and TRBJ2-5; D uncertain. The CDR3 runs to 13 residues. V was pared by 4 bases and J by 4 bases, with 11 bases between. Germline CDR1 reads SGHRS; CDR2 reads YFSETQ. The CDR3 here is CASSATDGETQYF. For the CDR3, the DNA is TGCGCCAGCAGCGCCACGGACGGAGAGACCCAGTACTTC.

J is TRBJ2-4 and V is TRBV5-6; no definite D call. Trimming pared 8 bases from V and 0 bases from J, leaving 9 bases between. The CDR3 runs to 13 residues. The germline CDR1 and CDR2 sequences are SGHDT and YYEEEE. CDR3 sequence: CASTKLAKNIQYF. For the CDR3, the DNA is TGTGCCAGTACAAAGCTAGCCAAAAACATTCAGTACTTC.

The chain recombines TRBV4-1 with TRBJ2-1, with 7 bases matching TRBD1. With 0 bases clipped from V and 8 bases from J, the junction kept 10 bases outside the gene matches. CDR3 length equals 16 residues. Germline CDR1 reads MGHRA; CDR2 reads YSYEKL. As DNA, the CDR3 is TGCGCCAGCAGCCAAGATAGGGCAGGGGGTTATTATGAGCAGTTCTTC. Amino acid sequence: CASSQDRAGGYYEQFF.

V and J are TRBV5-1 and TRBJ2-7, with 9 bases matching TRBD1. V lost 0 bases, J lost 2 bases, and 9 bases stayed unmatched. CDR3 size: 17 residues. The germline CDR1 and CDR2 sequences are SGHRS and YFSETQ. In DNA, the CDR3 is TGCGCCAGCAGCTTGGAGTTGTGGGACAGGGCAACCTACGAGCAGTACTTC. Amino acids: CASSLELWDRATYEQYF.

The J gene is TRBJ1-1, the V gene TRBV5-5; tentatively, D is TRBD1 (6 bases). The CDR3 is made up of 11 amino acids. V was cut by 4 bases and J by 7 bases, with 8 bases left in between. Looked up from germline, CDR1 is SGHKS and CDR2 is YYEKEE (reference sequence). Here the CDR3 DNA reads TGTGCCAGCAGCCCAGGGGATGAAGCTTTCTTT. It specifies CASSPGDEAFF. Combining the CDR3 with reference TRBV5-5 and TRBJ1-1 gives the whole variable domain DAGVTQSPTHLIKTRGQQVTLRCSPISGHKSVSWYQQVLGQGPQFIFQYYEKEERGRGNFPDRFSARQFPNYSSELNVNALLLGDSALYLCASSPGDEAFFGQGTRLTVV.

The rearrangement joins TRBV7-2 to TRBJ2-7, with D unresolved. V lost 3 bases to trimming and J lost 2 bases, with 14 bases between them. The CDR3 contains 15 residues. From germline, CDR1 is SGHTA and CDR2 FQGNSA. CDR3 in amino acids: CASSFEAGSPYEQYF. CDR3 sequence (DNA): TGTGCCAGCAGCTTCGAGGCTGGCTCTCCCTACGAGCAGTACTTC.